This T cell receptor (beta chain) was identified during a study of chemoradiotherapy in HPV16-positive cancers. Looking at the study overall: Two HPV16-positive patients' cells yielded candidate HPV-specific clones and common motifs.

The CDR3 has 14 residues. After removal of 6 bases from V and 4 bases from J, the junction contained 6 bases not matched to a gene. The germline gives CDR1 SNHLY, CDR2 FYNNEI. Repertoires were sampled repeatedly during chemoradiotherapy. Using immunoSEQ multiplex PCR, the repertoire was profiled, and TCRdb retains in-frame clones only, with some absent. The data show roughly 5,400 clones, around 79% seen once. The sequences come from tumor tissue, collected from a patient who underwent chemoradiotherapy. The chain uses TRBV2 and TRBJ2-7; 10 bases are a match to TRBD2. This TCR derives from a human donor with HPV-associated anogenital cancer. In nucleotides, the CDR3 is TGTGCCAGCAGAGGAGGGGGACTAGCGTACGAGCAGTACTTC. Amino acid sequence: CASRGGGLAYEQYF. The entire variable domain, with the rest obtained from reference TRBV2 and TRBJ2-7, is as follows: EPEVTQTPSHQVTQMGQEVILRCVPISNHLYFYWYRQILGQKVEFLVSFYNNEISEKSEIFDDQFSVERPDGSNFTLKIRSTKLEDSAMYFCASRGGGLAYEQYFGPGTRLTVT.